Each of the 7 T cell receptor beta chains below was sequenced from the same sample in a study of cytomegalovirus exposure and HLA in healthy donors. 60 Vbeta and 13 Jbeta primers were used in PCR. Sequencing was performed with immunoSEQ multiplex PCR; in TCRdb, only in-frame clones are kept and a portion is missing. The table lists some 200,000 clones, about 80% of them singletons. Sample: PBMCs. These receptors originate from a man between 18 and 35 years old in good health and CMV-seronegative.

The V gene is TRBV6-6, the J gene TRBJ2-1; TRBD1 aligns across 8 bases. Germline CDR1 MNHNY, CDR2 SVGAGI (reference sequence). Trimming took 5 bases from V and 0 from J; bases not matched to a gene: 6. This CDR3 has 16 residues. In nucleotides, the CDR3 is TGTGCCAGCAGTGCCCAGGGGGCACTCTCCTACAATGAGCAGTTCTTC. Translated: CASSAQGALSYNEQFF.

The CDR3 sequence: CASSSIRQGVSYEQYF. The CDR3 nucleotides are TGTGCCAGCAGCTCGATCCGACAGGGGGTGTCCTACGAGCAGTACTTC. The genes are TRBV13 and TRBJ2-7, with TRBD1 matching over 9 bases. Trimming at V came to 4 bases and at J to 1 base, leaving 8 bases not matched to a gene. Germline loops: CDR1 PRHDT, CDR2 FYEKMQ (reference sequence). This CDR3 contains 16 residues.

This clone has a handful of counts. The rearrangement links TRBV7-9 to TRBJ2-3, with D perhaps matching TRBD2 (5 bases). CDR3 length: 13 residues. CDR1 is SEHNR and CDR2 is FQNEAQ in the germline V gene (reference sequence). V lost 5 bases and J 6 bases, leaving 12 bases between the germline ends. CDR3 nucleotide sequence: TGTGCCAGCAGCGTGAGGGAAGGGGATACGCAGTATTTT. This codes for CASSVREGDTQYF.

The J gene is TRBJ2-1, the V gene TRBV10-3; D perhaps matches TRBD2 (6 bases). This CDR3 contains 14 residues. Germline V gene data show CDR1 as ENHRY and CDR2 as SYGVKD. Trimming left V 11 bases short and J 4 bases short, with 18 bases between. The CDR3 loop reads CASPAGSRYNEQFF. The CDR3 coding sequence is TGTGCCTCCCCTGCGGGATCCCGGTACAATGAGCAGTTCTTC.

This rearrangement joins TRBV13 to TRBJ2-5, with D possibly TRBD1 on 6 matching bases. The CDR3 sequence is 13 residues long. Germline V gene lookup returns CDR1 PRHDT and CDR2 FYEKMQ (reference sequence). The V and J ends lost 5 bases and 7 bases respectively, with 14 bases between them. The CDR3 loop reads CASSRTEPPTQYF. In DNA, the CDR3 is TGTGCCAGCAGCCGGACAGAGCCCCCGACCCAGTACTTC.

The chain joins TRBV4-1 to TRBJ2-1, with TRBD2 matching over 10 bases. This CDR3 comprises 18 residues. V gave up 1 base and J gave up 3 bases; unmatched junction bases: 9. Per germline, CDR1 MGHRA and CDR2 YSYEKL. The CDR3 sequence is CASSQGAITSGIYNEQFF. The CDR3 nucleotides read TGCGCCAGCAGCCAAGGGGCAATAACTAGCGGGATCTACAATGAGCAGTTCTTC.

The V and J genes are TRBV7-8 and TRBJ2-3, with D tentatively TRBD2 (5 bases). Germline values: CDR1 SGHVS, CDR2 FQNEAQ. The CDR3 loop spans 18 amino acids. Trimming cost V 5 bases and J 2 bases, with 23 bases left between them. CDR3 nucleotides: TGTGCCAGCAGCCCCCGGATGATCCAGTCGGGATCCACAGATACGCAGTATTTT. This sequence encodes CASSPRMIQSGSTDTQYF.